Below, 23 T cell receptor beta chains from the same sample are listed, as sequenced in a study of blood T cell repertoires in COVID-19. Using immunoSEQ multiplex PCR, the repertoire was profiled, and TCRdb retains in-frame clones only, with some absent. The sample yields around 76,000 clones, approximately 77% seen once. Input material: peripheral blood. The receptor set was obtained from a woman in her seventies with acute or convalescent COVID-19.

The V gene is TRBV5-8, the J gene TRBJ2-1, with TRBD2 matching 11 bases. Germline CDR1 is SGHTS and CDR2 is YDEGEE. The CDR3 totals 12 residues. V gave up 4 bases and J gave up 14 bases; unmatched junction bases: 5. Here the CDR3 reads CASSPLTSGEFF. The CDR3 DNA sequence: TGTGCCAGCAGCCCCCTGACTAGCGGGGAGTTCTTC.

The chain employs TRBV19 and TRBJ2-4; a weak D match, TRBD2 (6 bases). Germline V gene sequence: CDR1 LNHDA, CDR2 SQIVND (reference sequence). Trimming left V 8 bases short and J 3 bases short, with 11 bases between. The CDR3 contains 13 residues. CDR3 DNA: TGTGCCAGTGGAGGGCGGGGCAAAAACATTCAGTACTTC. It is translated as CASGGRGKNIQYF. The complete variable domain, with remaining parts taken from reference TRBV19 and TRBJ2-4, reads DGGITQSPKYLFRKEGQNVTLSCEQNLNHDAMYWYRQDPGQGLRLIYYSQIVNDFQKGDIAEGYSVSREKKESFPLTVTSAQKNPTAFYLCASGGRGKNIQYFGAGTRLSVL.

The V gene is TRBV3-1 (or the pseudogene TRBV3-2), the J gene TRBJ2-7; 9 bases are shared with TRBD1. Germline V gene lookup returns CDR1 LGHDT and CDR2 YNNKEL (reference sequence). Trimming took 5 bases from V and 6 from J; bases not matched to a gene: 11. This CDR3 region has 15 residues. CDR3 protein: CASSEMWDRAVEQYF. In DNA, the CDR3 is TGTGCCAGCAGCGAAATGTGGGACAGGGCCGTCGAGCAGTACTTC.

The rearrangement links TRBV10-3 to TRBJ1-1, with D unresolved. This CDR3 is 11 amino acids long. The ends were cut back, 10 bases at V and 4 bases at J, with 10 bases in the middle. Per germline, CDR1 ENHRY and CDR2 SYGVKD. The CDR3 loop reads CATSGSTEAFF. CDR3 bases: TGTGCCACCTCGGGGTCCACTGAAGCTTTCTTT.

The chain joins TRBV5-4 to TRBJ1-2; TRBD1 might be the D (6 bases). The CDR3 extends over 13 amino acids. V dropped 2 bases and J dropped 4 bases, with 9 bases sitting between them. Germline V gene sequence: CDR1 SGHNT, CDR2 YYREEE (reference sequence). The CDR3 nucleotides are TGTGCCAGCAGCTTTACAGGGAGCTATGGCTACACCTTC. As protein: CASSFTGSYGYTF.

V usage is TRBV18 and J usage is TRBJ2-1; TRBD2 agrees at 8 bases. Germline lookup yields CDR1 KGHSH and CDR2 LQKENI. The CDR3 length is 17 residues. J was trimmed by 8 bases and V by 3 bases; bases with no gene match: 15. Here the CDR3 DNA reads TGTGCCAGCTCACCCCCCGGGACTAGGGTGTCTGTTGATGAGCAGTTCTTC. This gives the protein CASSPPGTRVSVDEQFF.

The chain has TRBV7-2 and TRBJ2-2, with a possible D match to TRBD2 (7 bases). V shed 7 bases and J shed 4 bases, with 10 bases lying between them. This CDR3 is built from 13 residues. CDR1 is SGHTA and CDR2 is FQGNSA in the germline V gene. The CDR3 bases are TGTGCCAGCACGGCGGGGGCCACCGGGGAGCTGTTTTTT. Translated: CASTAGATGELFF. Combining the CDR3 with reference TRBV7-2 and TRBJ2-2 gives the whole variable domain GAGVSQSPSNKVTEKGKDVELRCDPISGHTALYWYRQSLGQGLEFLIYFQGNSAPDKSGLPSDRFSAERTGGSVSTLTIQRTQQEDSAVYLCASTAGATGELFFGEGSRLTVL.

J is TRBJ1-1 and V is TRBV30; TRBD1 matches 8 bases. J lost 5 bases, V lost 3 bases, and 5 bases had no gene match. This CDR3 spans 13 amino acids. Germline V gene lookup returns CDR1 GTSNPN and CDR2 SVGIG (reference sequence). CDR3 residues: CAWSRGPGTEAFF. The CDR3, as DNA: TGTGCCTGGAGCAGGGGGCCGGGGACTGAAGCTTTCTTT.

The V and J genes are TRBV6-5 and TRBJ2-7, with 9 bases lining up with TRBD1. V dropped 6 bases and J dropped 1; count of bases not matched to a gene: 7. The CDR3 loop spans 15 amino acids. Germline V lookup: CDR1 MNHEY, CDR2 SVGAGI. Here the CDR3 reads CASRDPGQGSYEQYF. Written as DNA, the CDR3 is TGTGCCAGCAGAGACCCGGGACAGGGTTCCTACGAGCAGTACTTC.

This chain connects TRBV7-8 to TRBJ2-7, with D possibly TRBD2 on 6 matching bases. CDR3 length: 16 amino acids. Trimming took off 1 base at V and 5 bases at J, with 18 bases between the two ends. The germline V gene encodes CDR1 SGHVS and CDR2 FQNEAQ. Here the CDR3 reads CASSLVAGGPFHEQYF. CDR3 sequence (DNA): TGTGCCAGCAGCTTAGTCGCCGGAGGGCCATTCCACGAGCAGTACTTC.

The V call is TRBV5-5, the J call TRBJ1-1; D remains unclear. Deletions cut 4 bases from V and 4 bases from J, with 14 bases between. The CDR3 consists of 14 residues. Germline CDR1 is SGHKS and CDR2 is YYEKEE (reference sequence). The DNA for the CDR3 is TGTGCCAGCAGCCCAGATGAACCCTTCACTGAAGCTTTCTTT. Protein: CASSPDEPFTEAFF.

The chain links TRBV5-1 to TRBJ2-7; 10 nucleotides match TRBD1. The CDR3 consists of 15 residues. V trimming: 4 bases; J trimming: 4 bases; junction bases outside the gene matches: 8. Germline CDR1 and CDR2: SGHRS and YFSETQ. CDR3 bases: TGCGCCAGCAGCCCGGGTAGGGACAGGGGTTACGAGCAGTACTTC. Protein product: CASSPGRDRGYEQYF. Together with reference TRBV5-1 and TRBJ2-7, the CDR3 gives the full variable domain: KAGVTQTPRYLIKTRGQQVTLSCSPISGHRSVSWYQQTPGQGLQFLFEYFSETQRNKGNFPGRFSGRQFSNSRSEMNVSTLELGDSALYLCASSPGRDRGYEQYFGPGTRLTVT.

This rearrangement joins TRBV5-1 to TRBJ2-7; TRBD2 matches 9 bases. With V trimmed by 0 bases and J by 7 bases, 11 bases remained unmatched. This CDR3 has 16 amino acids. The germline V gene has CDR1 SGHRS and CDR2 YFSETQ. The CDR3 sequence is CASSLAGLAGFREQYF. CDR3 bases: TGCGCCAGCAGCTTGGCCGGGCTAGCGGGGTTCCGGGAGCAGTACTTC.

V gene TRBV7-2 combines with J gene TRBJ2-3, with 14 positions matching TRBD2. V lost 5 bases and J lost 0; bases outside the gene matches: 10. In germline, CDR1 is SGHTA, CDR2 FQGNSA. This CDR3 comprises 19 residues. The CDR3 sequence: CASSLPGTSGGSSTDTQYF. CDR3 nucleotide sequence: TGTGCCAGCAGCCTTCCCGGGACTAGCGGGGGATCGAGCACAGATACGCAGTATTTT. The full variable domain, with the rest looked up from reference TRBV7-2 and TRBJ2-3, is GAGVSQSPSNKVTEKGKDVELRCDPISGHTALYWYRQSLGQGLEFLIYFQGNSAPDKSGLPSDRFSAERTGGSVSTLTIQRTQQEDSAVYLCASSLPGTSGGSSTDTQYFGPGTRLTVL.

CDR3 loop: CASRDSGLDGYTF. Here the CDR3 DNA reads TGTGCCAGCAGGGACAGTGGATTGGATGGCTACACCTTC. The chain joins TRBV25-1 to TRBJ1-2, with D possibly matching TRBD1 (6 bases). Trimming cost V 6 bases and J 6 bases, with 14 bases left between them. The CDR3 totals 13 residues. Germline V CDR1 and CDR2: MGHDK, SYGVNS.

Of note for this clone: Other DNA sequences of this sample code for an identical CDR3. The rearrangement joins TRBV6-5 to TRBJ2-1; 12 bases map to TRBD2. Germline values: CDR1 MNHEY, CDR2 SVGAGI. Trimming at V came to 6 bases and at J to 5 bases, leaving 5 bases not matched to a gene. The CDR3 has 15 residues. CDR3 nucleotide sequence: TGTGCCAGCAGGCTAGCGGGAGGGCCGAACAATGAGCAGTTCTTC. Translation gives CASRLAGGPNNEQFF.

V and J are TRBV9 and TRBJ1-4, with a possible D match to TRBD1 (6 bases). The CDR3 sequence is 14 residues long. Trimming left V 4 bases short and J 5 bases short, with 12 bases between. Germline CDR1 reads SGDLS; CDR2 reads YYNGEE. This chain's CDR3 is CASSIQGGNEKLFF. In DNA form, the CDR3 reads TGTGCCAGCAGCATACAGGGAGGGAATGAAAAACTGTTTTTT.

The rearrangement uses TRBV7-2 and TRBJ2-3; 7 nucleotides agree with TRBD2. Germline loops: CDR1 SGHTA, CDR2 FQGNSA. The junction had 8 bases not matched to a gene; V was cut back by 5 bases and J by 0 bases. The length of the CDR3 is 16 residues. CDR3 protein: CASSLLADTSTDTQYF. The CDR3 nucleotides read TGTGCCAGCAGCCTTCTAGCGGATACTAGCACAGATACGCAGTATTTT.

This clone was seen just once. The J gene is TRBJ2-3, the V gene TRBV6-1; TRBD2 aligns across 8 bases. V lost 4 bases and J lost 1; bases outside the gene matches: 13. The germline gives CDR1 MNHNS, CDR2 SASEGT. The CDR3 has 18 amino acids. The CDR3 sequence: CASSGPRGGTTRTDTQYF. CDR3 nucleotide sequence: TGTGCCAGCAGTGGCCCCCGGGGGGGGACGACGCGCACAGATACGCAGTATTTT.

This chain connects TRBV19 to TRBJ2-1, with 11 bases that match TRBD2. Germline V CDR1 and CDR2: LNHDA, SQIVND (reference sequence). The length of the CDR3 is 18 residues. Trimming at V came to 1 base and at J to 0 bases, leaving 5 bases not matched to a gene. The CDR3 coding sequence is TGTGCCAGTAGTATAGGGCGACTAGCGGGGAGCTCCTACAATGAGCAGTTCTTC. Translation: CASSIGRLAGSSYNEQFF.

The chain links TRBV28 to TRBJ2-7; 7 nucleotides match TRBD1. The V and J ends lost 5 bases and 3 bases, in that order; junction bases with no gene match: 7. CDR3 size: 14 residues. CDR1 and CDR2 (germline): MDHEN, SYDVKM. As DNA, the CDR3 is TGTGCCAGCAGTCAACAGGGGCCTAACTACGAGCAGTACTTC. Translation: CASSQQGPNYEQYF.

The chain joins TRBV7-2 to TRBJ1-5; 9 bases align to TRBD1. J lost 4 bases, V lost 3 bases, and 7 bases had no gene match. Germline CDR1 SGHTA, CDR2 FQGNSA. The CDR3 length is 16 residues. The CDR3 region is CASSFRTGDINQPQHF. Here the CDR3 DNA reads TGTGCCAGCAGCTTTAGGACAGGGGACATTAATCAGCCCCAGCATTTT.

This clone was found a few times. The V and J genes are TRBV28 and TRBJ2-3; D is possibly TRBD2 (6 bases). Germline-derived CDR1 and CDR2 are MDHEN and SYDVKM. V lost 6 bases and J lost 2, with 15 bases in between. The CDR3 consists of 15 residues. The CDR3 sequence: CASSPPGLNTDTQYF. The CDR3 region has the DNA TGTGCCAGCAGCCCACCGGGACTGAACACAGATACGCAGTATTTT. The full variable domain, with the rest looked up from reference TRBV28 and TRBJ2-3, is DVKVTQSSRYLVKRTGEKVFLECVQDMDHENMFWYRQDPGLGLRLIYFSYDVKMKEKGDIPEGYSVSREKKERFSLILESASTNQTSMYLCASSPPGLNTDTQYFGPGTRLTVL.